This entry concerns a single TCR beta chain. Its antigen is not known. This sample was included in a study of shared clonotypes between healthy human individuals. Study results and caveats: Generally, estimated richness proved larger in naive subsets than it did in memory subsets. Sampling was confined to blood; repertoires within tissues likely differ.

Naive CD8 cells lacked CD45RO and underwent positive selection for CCR7, leaving out terminally differentiated effector memory CD45RA+ cells. All of the donors resided in Nashville, Tennessee, and each was a Caucasian adult. J gave up 5 bases and V 5 bases, and 17 bases lay outside the gene matches. This CDR3 region has 19 residues. Per germline, CDR1 MNHEY and CDR2 SMNVEV (reference sequence). Clones were read by immunoSEQ multiplex PCR, and TCRdb kept only the in-frame ones, dropping some. The sample shows a few million clones, roughly 95% of them seen only once. The sequence was obtained from a young man in good health. Some clones in this sample may be carry-over from other donors' samples. The gene calls are TRBV27 and TRBJ2-7, with 14 bases that match TRBD2. The sequenced sample consisted of naive CD8+ T cells from PBMCs. The DNA for the CDR3 is TGTGCCAGCAGTCCCCGGACAGGAATTGGGACTAGCGGGAGCCACGAGCAGTACTTC. Residues: CASSPRTGIGTSGSHEQYF.